Included here is one T cell receptor (beta chain) sequence, with context. The target of this receptor is not known. The record has no base qualities; no much larger clone is one base away. The cysteine opens and the phenylalanine closes a CDR3 of 12 amino acids. Only the CDR3 DNA is retained, 36 bases long and in frame from the first base. The CDR1 and CDR2 encoded by the germline V gene are SNHLY and FYNNEI. V is clipped by 6 bases and J by 5 bases, and the sequence between their germline boundaries is 10 bases long. According to the study, the label for this sample's treatment or condition signals: roughly 11-day PBMC culture with coronavirus spike peptide pools or control peptides (ViraFEST assay). The ViraFEST assay, used in the study, expanded antigen-specific T cells with peptide pools and then identified the expanded clonotypes through TCR sequencing. The positive SARS-CoV-2 PCR tests of the convalescent patients were dated from March to December 2020, before the Alpha, Beta and Delta variants emerged in the United States. Roughly 2.1 million PBMCs per well were cultured in IMDM with roughly 4.8% human AB serum and 9 to 10 IU/ml IL-2, plus 10 ug/ml peptide pools. Half of the culture medium was replaced with fresh IL-2-containing medium on days 3 and 7. After roughly 9 days of culture, CD4+ T cells were isolated by negative selection with the EasySep CD4+ T cell isolation kit. Ficoll-Paque Plus gradient centrifugation was used to isolate PBMCs from whole blood, and the isolated PBMCs were then either used fresh or cryopreserved at -140C. In general, triplicate wells were set up for every culture condition.

These data are taken from a study of vaccination and CD4 T cells after COVID-19 (dated 2022 in TCRdb). Regarding the complete study: Convalescent patients had a positive SARS-CoV-2 result on nasal swab PCR, and of these patients, some ten had mild disease and one had severe disease. Post-COVID blood samples were collected from convalescent patients a median of approximately 100 days after diagnosis, with a range of roughly 30 to 161 days. Control cultures received a CEFX viral epitope pool as the positive control, an HIV-1 Nef peptide pool as the negative control, or no peptide. Culture stimuli were overlapping spike peptide pools from SARS-CoV-2 and from the common cold coronaviruses HCoV-NL63, HCoV-OC43 and HCoV-229E. Post-vaccine blood samples were taken a median of about 70 days after the second vaccine dose, with a range of 14 to 241 days. The convalescent cohort comprised six males and four females, including two Hispanic individuals, seven Caucasians, two Asians and one multiracial person. In over 8 COVID-19 convalescent patients and 4 infection-naive healthy vaccine recipients, the spike-specific CD4+ TCR repertoire before mRNA vaccination was compared with the repertoire after mRNA vaccination. Each participant got two doses of either the Pfizer-BioNTech BNT162b2 vaccine (n=8) or the Moderna mRNA-1273 vaccine (n=2).

Broad study findings and their caveats: Of the vaccine-specific clones found in convalescent patients, nearly all (304 of 307) were mono-reactive for SARS-CoV-2 spike instead of being cross-reactive with common cold coronaviruses. Only a relatively small number of convalescent patients were included in the study, and early timepoints following natural infection were not analyzed. An increase in the median number of SARS-CoV-2-reactive clonotypes from roughly 20 after infection to some 40 after vaccination was observed, but the change was not found to be significant. In convalescent patients, a median approximately 86% of post-vaccine SARS-CoV-2-reactive clones were detected only after vaccination, suggesting vaccine-specific priming.

Library creation used PCR. TCR sequencing of DNA from cultured CD4+ T cells used the Oncomine TCR Beta short-read assay at the Johns Hopkins FTIC core. The QIAamp micro DNA kit was used to extract genomic DNA from the cultured CD4+ T cells. Oncomine TCR Beta libraries made from cultured CD4+ T cells were pooled using unique dual indexes and sequenced on an Illumina iSeq 100. As for how the authors treated the data: Non-productive sequences were removed, and CDR3s that did not start with C, did not end with F or W, or were shorter than 7 amino acids were discarded. Antigen-specific clonotypes were identified using the MANAFEST web application through comparison of peptide-stimulated wells with reference and other culture wells. For a clone to be called positive, the clone needed an FDR below 0.05, an odds ratio above 5, and a productive frequency above 0.1% in at least two of three replicate wells. Cross-reactive clonotypes were defined as significantly expanded in both SARS-CoV-2 spike wells and at least one common cold coronavirus spike condition. Similarity between CDR3 sequences was evaluated in R version 3.6.1 using Levenshtein distances (stringdist) and unrooted phylogenetic trees (ape). Using fastp at Q25 and MiXCR, TCRdb reprocessed the public reads and kept productive beta chains. Entries that share a CDR3 protein sequence are merged under the most common genes and DNA. Clone size and V and J calls follow TCRdb, not the original study. Recorded for this sample are fewer than 15,000 distinct CDR3 sequences; about half of them occurred a single time. 15% to 17% of the sample is in the top ten clones.

In this chain, TRBV2 is recombined with TRBJ1-2; tentative D gene TRBD1, with 6 bases matching. The source of this sequence is a human donor who had recovered from COVID-19. The sample consisted of CD4+ T cells from blood, cultured in vitro. In nucleotides, the sequence is TGTGCCAGCAGGGACAGAGGGTATGGCTACACCTTC. This gives the protein CASRDRGYGYTF.